This T cell receptor (beta chain) derives from a study of identical twins. This clonotype was picked up a small number of times. The antigen is not known. Template switching added a universal primer site; cDNA carried unique molecular identifiers. Each CDR3 protein gets one entry after TCRdb re-called the 5' RACE reads with MiXCR. The data contain roughly 240,000 distinct CDR3 sequences, roughly 7% of them singletons. Findings of the study overall: Analyses of zero insertions could be partly confounded by invariant MAIT and iNKT cells. Cord blood beta clonotypes that were abundant carried fewer insertions, and memory repertoires showed no such trend.

The CDR3 is 12 residues long. V was clipped by 0 bases and J by 7 bases, with 4 bases between them. The germline V gene encodes CDR1 DFQATT and CDR2 SNEGSKA (reference sequence). The data also belong to a second study, concerning yellow fever vaccine responses in identical twins.

The specimen was memory (CD45RO+) T cells sorted from blood. This clonotype originated in a young woman in good health. The chain uses TRBV20-1 and TRBJ1-6; D call uncertain. CDR3 protein: CSARDQNSPLHF. In nucleotides, the CDR3 is TGCAGTGCTAGAGATCAGAATTCACCCCTCCACTTT.